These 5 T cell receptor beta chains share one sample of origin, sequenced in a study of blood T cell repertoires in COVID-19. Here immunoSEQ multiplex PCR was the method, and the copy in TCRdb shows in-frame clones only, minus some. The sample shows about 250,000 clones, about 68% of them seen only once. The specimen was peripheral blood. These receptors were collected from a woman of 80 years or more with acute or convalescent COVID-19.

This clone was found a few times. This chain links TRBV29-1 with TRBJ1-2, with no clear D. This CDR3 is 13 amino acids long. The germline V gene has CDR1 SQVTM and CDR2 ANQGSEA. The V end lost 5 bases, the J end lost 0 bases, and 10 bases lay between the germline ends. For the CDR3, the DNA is TGCAGCGTTCTATCGCCCTCTAACTATGGCTACACCTTC. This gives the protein CSVLSPSNYGYTF.

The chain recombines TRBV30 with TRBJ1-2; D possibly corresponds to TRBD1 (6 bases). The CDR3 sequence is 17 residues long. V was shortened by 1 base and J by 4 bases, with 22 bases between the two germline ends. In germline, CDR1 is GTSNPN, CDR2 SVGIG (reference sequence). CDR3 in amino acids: CAWSALNWDTGSYGYTF. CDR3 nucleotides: TGTGCCTGGAGTGCCCTGAACTGGGACACCGGTAGCTATGGCTACACCTTC. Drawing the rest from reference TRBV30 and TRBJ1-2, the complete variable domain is SQTIHQWPATLVQPVGSPLSLECTVEGTSNPNLYWYRQAAGRGLQLLFYSVGIGQISSEVPQNLSASRPQDRQFILSSKKLLLSDSGFYLCAWSALNWDTGSYGYTFGSGTRLTVV.

The CDR3 loop is CASSQGGPWDTIYF. DNA of the CDR3: TGTGCCAGCAGTCAGGGAGGACCGTGGGACACCATATATTTT. This rearrangement joins TRBV27 to TRBJ1-3; possibly TRBD1 for D (5 bases). Germline CDR1 reads MNHEY; CDR2 reads SMNVEV (reference sequence). V lost 5 bases and J 8 bases, leaving 16 bases between the germline ends. The length of the CDR3 is 14 residues.

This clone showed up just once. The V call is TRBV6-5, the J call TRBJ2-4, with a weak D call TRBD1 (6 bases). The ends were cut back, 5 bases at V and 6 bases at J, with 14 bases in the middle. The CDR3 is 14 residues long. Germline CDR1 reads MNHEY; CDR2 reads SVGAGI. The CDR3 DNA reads TGTGCCAGCAGTCCAGGACAGAGTCCAAACATTCAGTACTTC. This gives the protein CASSPGQSPNIQYF.

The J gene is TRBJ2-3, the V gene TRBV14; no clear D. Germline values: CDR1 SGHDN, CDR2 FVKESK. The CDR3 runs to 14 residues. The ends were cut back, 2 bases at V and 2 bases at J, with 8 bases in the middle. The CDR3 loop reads CASSQREFTDTQYF. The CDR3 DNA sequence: TGTGCCAGCAGCCAACGAGAGTTCACAGATACGCAGTATTTT.